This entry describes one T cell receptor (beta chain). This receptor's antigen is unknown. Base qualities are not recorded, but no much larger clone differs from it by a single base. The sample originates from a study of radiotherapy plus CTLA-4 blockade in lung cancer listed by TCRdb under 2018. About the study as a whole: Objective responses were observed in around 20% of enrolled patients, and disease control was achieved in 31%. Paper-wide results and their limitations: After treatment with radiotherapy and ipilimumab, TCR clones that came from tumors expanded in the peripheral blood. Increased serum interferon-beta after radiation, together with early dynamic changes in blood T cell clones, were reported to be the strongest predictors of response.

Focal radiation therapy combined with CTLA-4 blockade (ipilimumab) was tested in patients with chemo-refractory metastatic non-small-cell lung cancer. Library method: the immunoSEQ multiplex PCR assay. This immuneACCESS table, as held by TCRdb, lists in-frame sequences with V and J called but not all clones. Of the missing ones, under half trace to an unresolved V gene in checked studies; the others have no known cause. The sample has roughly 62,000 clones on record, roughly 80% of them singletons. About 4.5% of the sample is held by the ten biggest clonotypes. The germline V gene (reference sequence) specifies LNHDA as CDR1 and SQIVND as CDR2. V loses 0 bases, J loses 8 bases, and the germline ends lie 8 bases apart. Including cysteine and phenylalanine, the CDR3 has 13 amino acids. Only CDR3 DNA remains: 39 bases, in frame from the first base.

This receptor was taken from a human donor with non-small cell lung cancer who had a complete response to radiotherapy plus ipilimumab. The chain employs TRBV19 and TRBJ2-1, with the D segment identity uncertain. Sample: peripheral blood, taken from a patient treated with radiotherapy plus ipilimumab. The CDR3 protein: CASSIDYYDEQFF. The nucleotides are TGTGCCAGTAGTATAGACTATTACGATGAGCAGTTCTTC.